This T cell receptor beta chain was captured in a study of blood T cell repertoires in COVID-19. Study in general: Researchers got acute and convalescent COVID-19 samples from the United States, Italy and Spain. PBMCs, B-cell-depleted T cells, or T cells provided the cDNA or gDNA that made up the material.

With 4 bases removed from V and 9 bases from J, the gap between germline ends came to 11 bases. The CDR3 has 12 residues. From germline, CDR1 is LGHNA and CDR2 YNFKEQ. As handled by the study authors: How many nucleated cells were present was estimated from reference gene primer amplification. Produced via immunoSEQ multiplex PCR; TCRdb's table is partial and in-frame only. That table furnishes V, J and clone size, whereas the DNA furnished D and trimming. The sample has 150,000 to 190,000 clones, 80% to 90% seen once. This chain uses TRBV4-2 with TRBJ2-3; D unclear. The TCR was taken from a woman aged 40 to 50 with acute or convalescent COVID-19. The sequenced sample was peripheral blood. The CDR3 here is CASSPPASTQYF. The CDR3 DNA reads TGTGCCAGCAGCCCCCCCGCGTCCACGCAGTATTTT.